Given below is one T cell receptor beta chain in context. Its cognate antigen is unknown. This CDR3 contains 13 residues. V shed 5 bases and J 7 bases; nucleotides not matched to a gene: 2. The V gene's germline CDR1 is SEHNR and CDR2 FQNEAQ (reference sequence). Libraries were made from TCR beta cDNA, and they carried unique molecular identifiers. T cells numbering about 0.85 to 11 million yielded about 500,000 cDNA molecules. Each CDR3 protein gets one entry after TCRdb re-called the PCR reads with MiXCR. This table has about 190,000 distinct CDR3 sequences, around 30% appearing once. These data come from a study of post-analysis software for immune sequencing data. Study-wide context: Clinical courses comprised relapsing-remitting, secondary progressive and progressive-relapsing multiple sclerosis. Study-wide points: Significantly lower normalized Chao1 diversity was found in patients with multiple sclerosis relative to controls. Relative to controls, patients had 4 or 5 TRBV segments at higher frequency, with TRBV5-6, TRBV5-1 and TRBV20-1 among these. Those samples that were prepared in the same batch co-clustered strongly by F measure.

The TCR comes from a girl aged 2 to 17 with multiple sclerosis. The chain employs TRBV7-9 and TRBJ2-1, with 10 positions matching TRBD1. The sequenced sample was blood. CDR3 amino acids: CASSRDRGNEQFF. CDR3 nucleotide sequence: TGTGCCAGCAGCCGGGACAGGGGAAATGAGCAGTTCTTC. Filled out from reference TRBV7-9 and TRBJ2-1, the complete variable domain reads DTGVSQNPRHKITKRGQNVTFRCDPISEHNRLYWYRQTLGQGPEFLTYFQNEAQLEKSRLLSDRFSAERPKGSFSTLEIQRTEQGDSAMYLCASSRDRGNEQFFGPGTRLTVL.